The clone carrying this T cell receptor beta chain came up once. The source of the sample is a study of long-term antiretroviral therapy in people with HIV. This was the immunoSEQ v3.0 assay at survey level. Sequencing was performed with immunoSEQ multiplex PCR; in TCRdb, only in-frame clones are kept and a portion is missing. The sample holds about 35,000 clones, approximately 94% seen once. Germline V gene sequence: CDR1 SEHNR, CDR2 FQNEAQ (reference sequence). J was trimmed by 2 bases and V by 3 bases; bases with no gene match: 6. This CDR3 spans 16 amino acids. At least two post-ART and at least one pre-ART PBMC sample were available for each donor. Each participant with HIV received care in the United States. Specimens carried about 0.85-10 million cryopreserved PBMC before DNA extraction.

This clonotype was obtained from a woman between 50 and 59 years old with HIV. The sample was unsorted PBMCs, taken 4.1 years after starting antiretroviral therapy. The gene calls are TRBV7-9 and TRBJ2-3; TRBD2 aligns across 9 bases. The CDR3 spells CASSFASGGTTDTQYF. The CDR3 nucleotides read TGTGCCAGCAGCTTTGCCAGCGGGGGGACCACAGATACGCAGTATTTT.